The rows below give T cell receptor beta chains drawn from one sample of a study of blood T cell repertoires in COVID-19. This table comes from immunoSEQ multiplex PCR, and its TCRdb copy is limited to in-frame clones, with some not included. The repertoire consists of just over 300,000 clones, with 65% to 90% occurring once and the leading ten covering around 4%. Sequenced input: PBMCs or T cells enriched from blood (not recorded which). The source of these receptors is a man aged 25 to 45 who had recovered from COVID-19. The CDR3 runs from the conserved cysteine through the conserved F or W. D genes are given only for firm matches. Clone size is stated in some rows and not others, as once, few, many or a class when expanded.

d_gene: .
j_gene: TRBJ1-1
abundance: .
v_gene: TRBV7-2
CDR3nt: TGTGCCAGCAGCTTTTCCCGGGCTGAAGCTTTCTTT
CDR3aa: CASSFSRAEAFF

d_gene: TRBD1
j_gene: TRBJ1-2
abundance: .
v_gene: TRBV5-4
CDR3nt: TGTGCCAGCAGCATCGACAGGGGGCCCTATGGCTACACCTTC
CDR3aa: CASSIDRGPYGYTF

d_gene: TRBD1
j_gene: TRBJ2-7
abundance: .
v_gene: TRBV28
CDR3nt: TGTGCCAGCCACAGACAGGGGGCGGGGTACGAGCAGTACTTC
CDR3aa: CASHRQGAGYEQYF

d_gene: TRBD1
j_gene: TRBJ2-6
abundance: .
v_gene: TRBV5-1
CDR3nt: TGCGCCAGTGGGAGGACAGGGAGCTCTGGGGCCAACGTCCTGACTTTC
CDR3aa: CASGRTGSSGANVLTF

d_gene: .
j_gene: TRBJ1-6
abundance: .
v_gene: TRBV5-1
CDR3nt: TGCGCCAGCAGCTTGGATGGGGGCGAGATAGACCTCCACTTT
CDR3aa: CASSLDGGEIDLHF

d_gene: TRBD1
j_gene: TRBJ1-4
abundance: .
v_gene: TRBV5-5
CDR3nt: TGTGCCAGCAGCTTGGGACAGGGTGGTGTCGCTAATGAAAAACTGTTTTTT
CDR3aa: CASSLGQGGVANEKLFF

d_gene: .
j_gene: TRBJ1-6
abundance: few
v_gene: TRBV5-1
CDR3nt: TGCGCCAGCAGCTTGGAAGGGACACGCTCACCCCTCCACTTT
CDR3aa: CASSLEGTRSPLHF

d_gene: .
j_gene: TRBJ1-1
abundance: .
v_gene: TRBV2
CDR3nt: TGTGCCAGCAGGGGTGTCGGGAGCTTCTTGAACACTGAAGCTTTCTTT
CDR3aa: CASRGVGSFLNTEAFF

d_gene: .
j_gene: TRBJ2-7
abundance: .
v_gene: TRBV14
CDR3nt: TGTGCCAGCAGCCAAGATCTTGGCTCCTTATTGCACGAGCAGTACTTC
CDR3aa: CASSQDLGSLLHEQYF

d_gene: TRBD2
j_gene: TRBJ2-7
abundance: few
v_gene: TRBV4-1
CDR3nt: TGCGCCAGCAGCCAACCCTCTAGCGGGAGGGTAATCCAGCAGTACTTC
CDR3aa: CASSQPSSGRVIQQYF

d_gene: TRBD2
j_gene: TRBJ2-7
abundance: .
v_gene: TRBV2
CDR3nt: TGTGCCAGCAGTTGGACTAGCGGGGGGGCCGGACGCAAGTACTTC
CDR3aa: CASSWTSGGAGRKYF

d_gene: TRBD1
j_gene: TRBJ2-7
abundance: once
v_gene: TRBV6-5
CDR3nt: TGTGCCAGCAGTTACCGCCCGGACAGGTACGAGCAGTACTTC
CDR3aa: CASSYRPDRYEQYF

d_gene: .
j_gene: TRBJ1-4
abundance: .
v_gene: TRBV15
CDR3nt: TGTGCCACCAGCAGAGATGCGGGGACTAATGAAAAACTGTTTTTT
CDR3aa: CATSRDAGTNEKLFF

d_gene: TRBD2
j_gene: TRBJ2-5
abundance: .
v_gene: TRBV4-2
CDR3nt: TGTGCCAGCAGCCAAGTCGCTAGCGGGAGAGGGGAAGAGACCCAGTACTTC
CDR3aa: CASSQVASGRGEETQYF

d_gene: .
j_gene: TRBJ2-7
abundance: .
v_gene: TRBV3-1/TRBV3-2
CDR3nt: TGTGCCAGCAGCCATAGGGGGCGGGGAGACTACGAGCAGTACTTC
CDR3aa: CASSHRGRGDYEQYF

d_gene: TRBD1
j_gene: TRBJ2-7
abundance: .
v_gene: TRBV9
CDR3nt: TGTGCCAGCAGCGAGTTCCCCGGGACAGCAGCGTACTTC
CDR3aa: CASSEFPGTAAYF

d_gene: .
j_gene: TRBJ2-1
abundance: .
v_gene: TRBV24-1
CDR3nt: TGTGCCACCAGTGACGCGACCGGGGTCTACAATGAGCAGTTCTTC
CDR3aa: CATSDATGVYNEQFF

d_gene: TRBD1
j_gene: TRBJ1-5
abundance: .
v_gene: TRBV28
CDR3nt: TGTGCCAGCAGTGAAGCGACAGGGGGCCGTCAGCCCCAGCATTTT
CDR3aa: CASSEATGGRQPQHF

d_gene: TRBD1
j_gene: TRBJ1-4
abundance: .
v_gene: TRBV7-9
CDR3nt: TGTGCCAGCAGCGACGGGTCGCAACCGGGACAGGTTCCTGAAAAACTGTTTTTT
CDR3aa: CASSDGSQPGQVPEKLFF

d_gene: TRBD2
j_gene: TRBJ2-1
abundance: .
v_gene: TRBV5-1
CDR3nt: TGCGCCAGCAGCATGGCAGGACTAGCGGGAGTGGCTAAGGAGCAGTTCTTC
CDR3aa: CASSMAGLAGVAKEQFF

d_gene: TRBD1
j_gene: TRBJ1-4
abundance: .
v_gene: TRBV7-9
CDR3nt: TGTGCCAGCAGCCAGGGGGGTGAAAAACTGTTTTTT
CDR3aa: CASSQGGEKLFF

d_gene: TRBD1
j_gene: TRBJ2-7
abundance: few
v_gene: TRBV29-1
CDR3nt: TGCAGCGGGATGGGGACAGGGCCGCACGAGCAGTACTTC
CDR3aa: CSGMGTGPHEQYF

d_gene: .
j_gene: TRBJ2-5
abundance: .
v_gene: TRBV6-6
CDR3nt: TGTGCCAGCAGTTACGGGCCCTCGGAGACCCAGTACTTC
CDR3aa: CASSYGPSETQYF

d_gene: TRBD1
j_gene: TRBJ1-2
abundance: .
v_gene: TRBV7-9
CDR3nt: TGTGCCAGCAGCCCCGGCGGGACAGCGCAGTATGGCTACACCTTC
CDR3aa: CASSPGGTAQYGYTF

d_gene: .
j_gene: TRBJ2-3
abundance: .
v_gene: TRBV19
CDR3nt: TGTGCCAGTAACCCATCTGGGGGGGCCGCAGATACGCAGTATTTT
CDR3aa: CASNPSGGAADTQYF

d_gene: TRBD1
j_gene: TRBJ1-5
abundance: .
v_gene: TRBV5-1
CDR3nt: TGCGCCAGCAGCTTCGGGACAGGGGATCAGCCCCAGCATTTT
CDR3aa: CASSFGTGDQPQHF

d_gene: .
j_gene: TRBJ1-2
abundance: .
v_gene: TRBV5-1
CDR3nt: TGCGCCAGCAGCTTGGAGGAGAACTATGGCTACACCTTC
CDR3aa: CASSLEENYGYTF

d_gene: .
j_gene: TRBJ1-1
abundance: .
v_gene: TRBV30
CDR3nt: TGTGCCTGGAGTGTACAGGGAAACACTGAAGCTTTCTTT
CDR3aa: CAWSVQGNTEAFF

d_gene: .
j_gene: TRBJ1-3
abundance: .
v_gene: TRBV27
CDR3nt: TGTGCCAGCAGTTTATCAGGGGCCGACAACACCATATATTTT
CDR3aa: CASSLSGADNTIYF